This entry features one T cell receptor beta chain sequence. Amplification used 60 Vbeta primers and 13 Jbeta primers. Method: immunoSEQ multiplex PCR; TCRdb's copy keeps in-frame clones and lacks some. The sample consists of around 76,000 clones, over 65% of them appearing once. This sample stems from a study of cytomegalovirus exposure and HLA in healthy donors. The CDR3 runs to 13 residues. Germline lookup yields CDR1 MGHDK and CDR2 SYGVNS. The ends lost 6 bases at V and 6 bases at J; junction bases unmatched: 2. The TCR comes from a woman between 40 and 55 years old in good health and CMV-seropositive. The rearrangement uses TRBV25-1 and TRBJ2-2; 9 nucleotides agree with TRBD1. Sequencing was performed on PBMCs. Here the CDR3 DNA reads TGTGCCAGCAGAGACAGGGGGGCCGGGGAGCTGTTTTTT. This codes for CASRDRGAGELFF.